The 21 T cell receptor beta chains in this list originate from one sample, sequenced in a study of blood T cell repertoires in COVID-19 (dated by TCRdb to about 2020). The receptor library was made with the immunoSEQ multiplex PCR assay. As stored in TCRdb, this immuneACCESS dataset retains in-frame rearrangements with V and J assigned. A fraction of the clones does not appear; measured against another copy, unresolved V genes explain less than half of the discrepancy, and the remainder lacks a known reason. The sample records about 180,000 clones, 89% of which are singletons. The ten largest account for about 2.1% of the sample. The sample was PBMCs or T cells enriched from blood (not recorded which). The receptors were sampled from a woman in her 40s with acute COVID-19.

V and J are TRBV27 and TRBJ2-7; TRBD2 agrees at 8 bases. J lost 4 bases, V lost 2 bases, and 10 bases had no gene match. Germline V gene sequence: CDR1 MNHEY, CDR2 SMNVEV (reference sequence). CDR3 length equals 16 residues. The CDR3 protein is CASSLGLAGGGYEQYF. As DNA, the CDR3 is TGTGCCAGCAGTTTAGGGCTAGCGGGTGGCGGATACGAGCAGTACTTC.

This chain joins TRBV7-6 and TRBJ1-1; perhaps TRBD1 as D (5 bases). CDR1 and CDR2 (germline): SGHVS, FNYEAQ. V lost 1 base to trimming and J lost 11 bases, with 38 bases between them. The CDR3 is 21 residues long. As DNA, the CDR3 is TGTGCCAGCAGCTTAGGCCCCGGTACGAGGACACAAACCCTATTCCTTCTAGGTGCTTTCTTT. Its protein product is CASSLGPGTRTQTLFLLGAFF.

The DNA for the CDR3 is TGTGCCAGCAGCTTGGGTGGTCGGGCTTTCTTT. This codes for CASSLGGRAFF. J is TRBJ1-1 and V is TRBV5-6; unclear D gene. Trimming stripped 0 bases from V and 11 bases from J, with 8 bases between. This CDR3 is built from 11 residues. Per the germline V gene, CDR1 is SGHDT and CDR2 is YYEEEE.

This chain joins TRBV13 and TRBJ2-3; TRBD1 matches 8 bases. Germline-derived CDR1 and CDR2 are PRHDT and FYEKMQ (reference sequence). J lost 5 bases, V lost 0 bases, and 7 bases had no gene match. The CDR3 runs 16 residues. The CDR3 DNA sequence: TGTGCCAGCAGCTTAGGCCGGGACAGGTCAAGAGATACGCAGTATTTT. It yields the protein CASSLGRDRSRDTQYF.

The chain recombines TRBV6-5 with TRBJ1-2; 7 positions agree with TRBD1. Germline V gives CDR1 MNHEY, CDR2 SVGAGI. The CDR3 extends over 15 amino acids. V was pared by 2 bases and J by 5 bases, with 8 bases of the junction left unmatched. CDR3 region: CASSYGTGVNYGYTF. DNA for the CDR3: TGTGCCAGCAGTTACGGAACAGGGGTTAATTATGGCTACACCTTC.

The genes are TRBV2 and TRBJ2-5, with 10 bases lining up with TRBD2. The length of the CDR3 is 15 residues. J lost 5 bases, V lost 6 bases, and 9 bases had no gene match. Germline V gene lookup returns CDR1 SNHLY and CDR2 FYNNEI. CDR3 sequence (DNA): TGTGCCAGCAGGCCCTCAGCGGGGGGGCGGGAGACCCAGTACTTC. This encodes CASRPSAGGRETQYF. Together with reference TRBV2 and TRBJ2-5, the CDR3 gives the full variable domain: EPEVTQTPSHQVTQMGQEVILRCVPISNHLYFYWYRQILGQKVEFLVSFYNNEISEKSEIFDDQFSVERPDGSNFTLKIRSTKLEDSAMYFCASRPSAGGRETQYFGPGTRLLVL.

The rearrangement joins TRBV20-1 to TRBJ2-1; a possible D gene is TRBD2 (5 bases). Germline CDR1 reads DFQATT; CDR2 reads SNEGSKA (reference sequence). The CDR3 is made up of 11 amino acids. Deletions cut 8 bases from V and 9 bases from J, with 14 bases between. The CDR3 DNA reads TGCAGTCTCGCGAGGGCCAGTGAGCAGTTCTTC. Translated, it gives CSLARASEQFF.

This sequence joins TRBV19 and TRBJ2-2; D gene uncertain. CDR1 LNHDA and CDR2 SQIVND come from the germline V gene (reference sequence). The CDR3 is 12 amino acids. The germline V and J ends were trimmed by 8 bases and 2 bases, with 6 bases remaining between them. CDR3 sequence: CASGRNTGELFF. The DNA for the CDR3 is TGTGCCAGTGGCCGAAACACCGGGGAGCTGTTTTTT.

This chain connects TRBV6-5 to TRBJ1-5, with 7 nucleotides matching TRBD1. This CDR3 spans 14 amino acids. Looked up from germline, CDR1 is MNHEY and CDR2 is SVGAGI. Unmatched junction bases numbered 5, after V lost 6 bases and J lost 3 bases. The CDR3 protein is CASSPTGINQPQHF. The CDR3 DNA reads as TGTGCCAGCAGCCCGACAGGGATCAATCAGCCCCAGCATTTT.

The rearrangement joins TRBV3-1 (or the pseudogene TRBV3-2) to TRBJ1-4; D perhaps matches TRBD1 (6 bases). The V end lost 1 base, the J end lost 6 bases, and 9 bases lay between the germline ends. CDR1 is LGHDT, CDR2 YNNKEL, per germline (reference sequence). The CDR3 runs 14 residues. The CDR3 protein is CASSQVQGDEKLFF. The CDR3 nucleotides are TGTGCCAGCAGCCAAGTACAGGGAGATGAAAAACTGTTTTTT.

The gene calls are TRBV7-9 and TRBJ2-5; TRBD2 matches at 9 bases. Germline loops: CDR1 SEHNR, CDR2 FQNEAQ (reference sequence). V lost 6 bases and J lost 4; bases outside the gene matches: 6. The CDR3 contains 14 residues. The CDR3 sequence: CASSRLAVGETQYF. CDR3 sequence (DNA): TGTGCCAGCAGTCGACTAGCGGTTGGAGAGACCCAGTACTTC.

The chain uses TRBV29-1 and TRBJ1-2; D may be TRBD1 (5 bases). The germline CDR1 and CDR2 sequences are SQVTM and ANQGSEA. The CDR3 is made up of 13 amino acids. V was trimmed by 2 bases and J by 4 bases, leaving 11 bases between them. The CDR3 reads CSVERGVSYGYTF. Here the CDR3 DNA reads TGCAGCGTTGAACGGGGGGTATCCTATGGCTACACCTTC.

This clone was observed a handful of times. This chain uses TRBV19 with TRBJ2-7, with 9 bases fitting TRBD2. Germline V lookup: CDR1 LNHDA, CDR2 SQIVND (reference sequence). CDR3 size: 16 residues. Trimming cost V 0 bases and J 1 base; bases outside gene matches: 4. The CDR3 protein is CASSIDAGGPSYEQYF. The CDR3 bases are TGTGCCAGTAGTATAGATGCGGGAGGGCCTTCCTACGAGCAGTACTTC. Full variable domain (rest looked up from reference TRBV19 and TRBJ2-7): DGGITQSPKYLFRKEGQNVTLSCEQNLNHDAMYWYRQDPGQGLRLIYYSQIVNDFQKGDIAEGYSVSREKKESFPLTVTSAQKNPTAFYLCASSIDAGGPSYEQYFGPGTRLTVT.

The CDR3 DNA follows: TGTGCCAGTAGTACCAGGGACAGGGATCAGCCCCAGCATTTT. This encodes CASSTRDRDQPQHF. The chain couples TRBV19 to TRBJ1-5, with TRBD1 matching 9 bases. V was pared by 4 bases and J by 5 bases, with 3 bases of the junction left unmatched. In germline, CDR1 is LNHDA, CDR2 SQIVND (reference sequence). CDR3 length: 14 amino acids.

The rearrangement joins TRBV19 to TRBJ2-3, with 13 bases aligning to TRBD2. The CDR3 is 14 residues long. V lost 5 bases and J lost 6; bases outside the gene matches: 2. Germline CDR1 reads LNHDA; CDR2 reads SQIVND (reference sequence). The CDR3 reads CASSPGLAGDTQYF. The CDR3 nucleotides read TGTGCCAGTAGTCCGGGACTAGCGGGGGATACGCAGTATTTT.

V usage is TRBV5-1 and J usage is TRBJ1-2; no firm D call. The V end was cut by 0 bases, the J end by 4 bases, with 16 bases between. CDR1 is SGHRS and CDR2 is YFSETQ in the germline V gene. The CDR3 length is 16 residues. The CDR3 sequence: CASSLAATAVGYGYTF. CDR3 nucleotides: TGCGCCAGCAGCTTGGCCGCCACGGCGGTAGGCTATGGCTACACCTTC.

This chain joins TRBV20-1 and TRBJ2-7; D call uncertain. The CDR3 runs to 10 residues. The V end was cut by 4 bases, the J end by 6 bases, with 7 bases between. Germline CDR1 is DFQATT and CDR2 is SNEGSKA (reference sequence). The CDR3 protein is CSATGSEQYF. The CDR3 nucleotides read TGCAGTGCTACAGGATCCGAGCAGTACTTC.

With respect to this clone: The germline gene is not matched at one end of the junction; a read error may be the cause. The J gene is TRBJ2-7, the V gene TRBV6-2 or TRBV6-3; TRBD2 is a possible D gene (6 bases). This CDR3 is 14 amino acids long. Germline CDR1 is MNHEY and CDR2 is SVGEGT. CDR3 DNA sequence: TGTGCCAGCAGCGACCCCGGGAGCTCCTACTCCTCCGGCTTC. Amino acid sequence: CASSDPGSSYSSGF.

For the CDR3, the DNA is TGTGCCAGCAGTTTCACGGGACAGCCCTTATACGAGCAGTACTTC. This translates into CASSFTGQPLYEQYF. The V and J genes are TRBV27 and TRBJ2-7; TRBD1 matches at 7 bases. The CDR3 spans 15 residues. CDR1 is MNHEY, CDR2 SMNVEV, per germline (reference sequence). The trim removed 3 bases at V and 4 bases at J, leaving 9 bases unmatched.

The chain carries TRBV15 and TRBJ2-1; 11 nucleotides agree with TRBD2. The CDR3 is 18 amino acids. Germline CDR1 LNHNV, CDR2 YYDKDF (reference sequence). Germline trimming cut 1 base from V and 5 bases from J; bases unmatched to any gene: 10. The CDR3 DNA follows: TGTGCCACCAGCAGAGGTCAGACGGGACTAGCGGAAAACAATGAGCAGTTCTTC. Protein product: CATSRGQTGLAENNEQFF.

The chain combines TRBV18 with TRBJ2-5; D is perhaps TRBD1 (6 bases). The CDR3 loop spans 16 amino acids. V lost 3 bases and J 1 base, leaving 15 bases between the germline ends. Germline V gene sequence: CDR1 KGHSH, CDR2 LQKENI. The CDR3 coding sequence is TGTGCCAGCTCACCGAACGGGGCGACAGGCCAAGAGACCCAGTACTTC. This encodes CASSPNGATGQETQYF.